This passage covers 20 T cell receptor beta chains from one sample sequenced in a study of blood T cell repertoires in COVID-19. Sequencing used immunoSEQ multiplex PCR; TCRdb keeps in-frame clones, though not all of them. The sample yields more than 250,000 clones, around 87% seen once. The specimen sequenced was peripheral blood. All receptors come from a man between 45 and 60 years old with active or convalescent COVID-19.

For the CDR3, the DNA is TGTGCCAGCGGACTAGCGGGACAAGAGACCCAGTACTTC. Its translation is CASGLAGQETQYF. The chain joins TRBV6-5 to TRBJ2-5, with 12 nucleotides matching TRBD2. The CDR3 has 13 amino acids. Per the germline V gene, CDR1 is MNHEY and CDR2 is SVGAGI. J lost 2 bases, V lost 8 bases, and 0 bases had no gene match.

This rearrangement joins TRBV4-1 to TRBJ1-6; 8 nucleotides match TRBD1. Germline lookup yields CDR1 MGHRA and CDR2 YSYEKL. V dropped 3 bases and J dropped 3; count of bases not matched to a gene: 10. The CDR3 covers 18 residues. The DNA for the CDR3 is TGCGCCAGCAGCCATCCTCCCCCCGGACAGGGCTATAATTCACCCCTCCACTTT. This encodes CASSHPPPGQGYNSPLHF.

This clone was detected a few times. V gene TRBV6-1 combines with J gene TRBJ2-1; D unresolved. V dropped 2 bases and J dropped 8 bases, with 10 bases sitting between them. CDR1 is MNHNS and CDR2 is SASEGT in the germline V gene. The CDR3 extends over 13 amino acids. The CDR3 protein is CASSEHWADEQFF. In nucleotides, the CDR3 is TGTGCCAGCAGTGAACATTGGGCTGATGAGCAGTTCTTC.

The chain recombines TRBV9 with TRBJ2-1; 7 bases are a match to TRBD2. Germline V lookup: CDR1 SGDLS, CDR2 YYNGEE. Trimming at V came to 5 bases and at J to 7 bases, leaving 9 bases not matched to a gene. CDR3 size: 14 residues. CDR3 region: CASSPAGVNNEQFF. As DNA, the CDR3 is TGTGCCAGCAGTCCCGCGGGGGTGAATAATGAGCAGTTCTTC.

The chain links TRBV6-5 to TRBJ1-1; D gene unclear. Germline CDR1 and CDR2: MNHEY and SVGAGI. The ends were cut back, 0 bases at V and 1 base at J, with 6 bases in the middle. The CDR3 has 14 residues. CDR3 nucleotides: TGTGCCAGCAGTTACTCTTTCAGGAACACTGAAGCTTTCTTT. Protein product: CASSYSFRNTEAFF.

In nucleotides, the CDR3 is TGTGCCAGCAGTCAGGGGGACGGGGCCAACGTCCTGACTTTC. Translation: CASSQGDGANVLTF. The chain recombines TRBV28 with TRBJ2-6, with TRBD1 identical over 7 bases. Trimming took 5 bases from V and 4 from J; bases not matched to a gene: 2. This CDR3 comprises 14 residues. Germline V lookup: CDR1 MDHEN, CDR2 SYDVKM.

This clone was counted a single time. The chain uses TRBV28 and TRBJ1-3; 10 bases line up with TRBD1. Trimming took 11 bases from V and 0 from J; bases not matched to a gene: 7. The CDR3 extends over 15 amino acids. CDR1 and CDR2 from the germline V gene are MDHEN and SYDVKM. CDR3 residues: CAAGQGTTSGNTIYF. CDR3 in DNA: TGTGCCGCGGGACAGGGGACCACCTCTGGAAACACCATATATTTT. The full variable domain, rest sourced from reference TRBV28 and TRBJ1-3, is DVKVTQSSRYLVKRTGEKVFLECVQDMDHENMFWYRQDPGLGLRLIYFSYDVKMKEKGDIPEGYSVSREKKERFSLILESASTNQTSMYLCAAGQGTTSGNTIYFGEGSWLTVV.

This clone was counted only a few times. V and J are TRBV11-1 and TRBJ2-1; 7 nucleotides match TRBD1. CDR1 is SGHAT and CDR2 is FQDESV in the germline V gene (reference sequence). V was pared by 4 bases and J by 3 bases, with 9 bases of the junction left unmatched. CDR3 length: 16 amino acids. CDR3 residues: CASSSPGQSIYNEQFF. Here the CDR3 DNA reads TGTGCCAGCAGCTCCCCGGGACAGAGTATCTACAATGAGCAGTTCTTC.

This CDR3 reads CASKEAPTENYGYTF. The CDR3 coding sequence is TGTGCCAGTAAAGAGGCCCCGACAGAGAACTATGGCTACACCTTC. The chain has TRBV19 and TRBJ1-2, with D possibly TRBD1 on 5 matching bases. Germline CDR1 LNHDA, CDR2 SQIVND (reference sequence). The CDR3 is 15 amino acids. V was cut by 7 bases and J by 2 bases, with 17 bases left in between. The full variable domain, completed using reference TRBV19 and TRBJ1-2, is DGGITQSPKYLFRKEGQNVTLSCEQNLNHDAMYWYRQDPGQGLRLIYYSQIVNDFQKGDIAEGYSVSREKKESFPLTVTSAQKNPTAFYLCASKEAPTENYGYTFGSGTRLTVV.

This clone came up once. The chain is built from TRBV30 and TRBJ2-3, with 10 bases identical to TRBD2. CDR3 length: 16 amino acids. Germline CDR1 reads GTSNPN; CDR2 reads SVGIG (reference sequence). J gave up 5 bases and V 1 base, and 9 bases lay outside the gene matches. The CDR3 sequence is CAWSAPAGGPVDTQYF. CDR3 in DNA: TGTGCCTGGAGTGCCCCAGCGGGGGGGCCTGTAGATACGCAGTATTTT.

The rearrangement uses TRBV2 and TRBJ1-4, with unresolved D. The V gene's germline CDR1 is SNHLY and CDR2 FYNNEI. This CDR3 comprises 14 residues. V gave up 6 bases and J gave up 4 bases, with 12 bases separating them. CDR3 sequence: CASRSRPGNEKLFF. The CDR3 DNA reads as TGTGCCAGCAGGAGCCGTCCCGGTAATGAAAAACTGTTTTTT.

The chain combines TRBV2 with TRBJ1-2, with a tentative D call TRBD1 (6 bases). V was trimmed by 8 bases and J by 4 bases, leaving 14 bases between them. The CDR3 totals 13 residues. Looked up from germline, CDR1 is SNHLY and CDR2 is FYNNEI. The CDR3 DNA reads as TGTGCCAGCCTAACGACAGGAATCTATGGCTACACCTTC. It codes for CASLTTGIYGYTF.

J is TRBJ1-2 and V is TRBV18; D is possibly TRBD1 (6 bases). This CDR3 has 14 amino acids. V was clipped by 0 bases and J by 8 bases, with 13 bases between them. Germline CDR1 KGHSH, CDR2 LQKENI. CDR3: CASSPPIQGRGYTF. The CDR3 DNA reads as TGTGCCAGCTCACCACCTATCCAGGGGCGCGGCTACACCTTC.

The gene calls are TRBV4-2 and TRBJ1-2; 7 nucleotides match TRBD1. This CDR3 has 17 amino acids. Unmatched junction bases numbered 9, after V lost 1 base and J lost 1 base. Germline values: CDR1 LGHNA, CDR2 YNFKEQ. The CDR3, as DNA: TGTGCCAGCAGCCAAGCTCTTGGGACAGACATTAACTATGGCTACACCTTC. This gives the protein CASSQALGTDINYGYTF.

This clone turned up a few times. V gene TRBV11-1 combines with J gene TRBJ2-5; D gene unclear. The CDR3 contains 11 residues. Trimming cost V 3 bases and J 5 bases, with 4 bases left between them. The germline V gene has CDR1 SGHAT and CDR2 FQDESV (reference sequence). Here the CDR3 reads CASSFGETQYF. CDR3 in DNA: TGTGCCAGCAGCTTCGGGGAGACCCAGTACTTC.

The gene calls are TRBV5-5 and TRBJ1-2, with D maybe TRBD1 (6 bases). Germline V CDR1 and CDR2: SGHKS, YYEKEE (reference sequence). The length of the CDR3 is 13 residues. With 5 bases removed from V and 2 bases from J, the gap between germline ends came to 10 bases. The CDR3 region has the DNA TGTGCCAGCAGTTGGACAGAAAACTATGGCTACACCTTC. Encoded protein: CASSWTENYGYTF.

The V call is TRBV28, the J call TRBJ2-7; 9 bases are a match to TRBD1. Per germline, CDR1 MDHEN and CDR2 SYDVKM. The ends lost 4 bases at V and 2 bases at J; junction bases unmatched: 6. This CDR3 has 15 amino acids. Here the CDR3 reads CASSSGQGLTYEQYF. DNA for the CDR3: TGTGCCAGCAGTTCGGGACAGGGCTTAACCTACGAGCAGTACTTC. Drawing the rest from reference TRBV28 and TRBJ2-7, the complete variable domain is DVKVTQSSRYLVKRTGEKVFLECVQDMDHENMFWYRQDPGLGLRLIYFSYDVKMKEKGDIPEGYSVSREKKERFSLILESASTNQTSMYLCASSSGQGLTYEQYFGPGTRLTVT.

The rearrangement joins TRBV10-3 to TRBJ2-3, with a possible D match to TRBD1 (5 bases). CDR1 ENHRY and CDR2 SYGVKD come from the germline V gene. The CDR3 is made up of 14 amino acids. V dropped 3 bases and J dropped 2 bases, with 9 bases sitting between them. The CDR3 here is CAISEGAVTDTQYF. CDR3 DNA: TGTGCCATCAGTGAAGGGGCAGTCACAGATACGCAGTATTTT.

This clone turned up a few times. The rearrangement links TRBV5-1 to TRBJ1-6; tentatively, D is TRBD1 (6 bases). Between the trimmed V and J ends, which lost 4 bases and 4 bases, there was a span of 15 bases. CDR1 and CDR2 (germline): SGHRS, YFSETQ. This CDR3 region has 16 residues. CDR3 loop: CASSHGTRIYNSPLHF. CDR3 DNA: TGCGCCAGCAGCCACGGGACAAGAATTTATAATTCACCCCTCCACTTT.

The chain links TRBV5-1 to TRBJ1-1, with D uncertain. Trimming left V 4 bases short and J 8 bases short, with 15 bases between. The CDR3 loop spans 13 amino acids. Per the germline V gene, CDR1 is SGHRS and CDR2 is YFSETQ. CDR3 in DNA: TGCGCCAGCAGCCCTTTTTCGGTCACCGAAGCTTTCTTT. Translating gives CASSPFSVTEAFF.